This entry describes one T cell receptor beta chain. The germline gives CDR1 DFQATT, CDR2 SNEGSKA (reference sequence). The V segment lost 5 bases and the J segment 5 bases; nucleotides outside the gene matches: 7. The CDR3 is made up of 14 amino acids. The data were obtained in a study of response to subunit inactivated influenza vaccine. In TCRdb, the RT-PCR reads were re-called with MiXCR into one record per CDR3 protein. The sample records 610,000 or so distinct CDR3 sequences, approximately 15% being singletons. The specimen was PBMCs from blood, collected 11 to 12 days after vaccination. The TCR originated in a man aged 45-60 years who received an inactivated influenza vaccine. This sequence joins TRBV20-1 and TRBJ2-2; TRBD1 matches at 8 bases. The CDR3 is CSALDRDRTGELFF. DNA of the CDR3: TGCAGTGCTTTAGACAGGGACAGGACCGGGGAGCTGTTTTTT.